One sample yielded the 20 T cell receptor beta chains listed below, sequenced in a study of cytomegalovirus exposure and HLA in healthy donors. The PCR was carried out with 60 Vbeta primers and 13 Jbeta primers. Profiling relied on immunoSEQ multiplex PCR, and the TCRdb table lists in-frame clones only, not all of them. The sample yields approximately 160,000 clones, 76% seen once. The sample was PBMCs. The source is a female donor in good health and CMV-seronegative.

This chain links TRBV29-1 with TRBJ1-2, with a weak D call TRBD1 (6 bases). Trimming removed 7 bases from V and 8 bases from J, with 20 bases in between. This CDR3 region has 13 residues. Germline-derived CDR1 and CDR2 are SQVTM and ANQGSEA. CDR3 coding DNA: TGCAGCGGAACTCAGGGGATCGGTCGGGGCTACACCTTC. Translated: CSGTQGIGRGYTF.

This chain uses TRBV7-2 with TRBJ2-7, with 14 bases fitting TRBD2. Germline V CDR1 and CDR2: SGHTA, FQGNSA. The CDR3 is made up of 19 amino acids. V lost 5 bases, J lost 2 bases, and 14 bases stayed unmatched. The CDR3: CASSPIPGLAGAGAYEQYF. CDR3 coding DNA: TGTGCCAGCAGCCCCATTCCGGGACTAGCGGGAGCGGGGGCCTACGAGCAGTACTTC. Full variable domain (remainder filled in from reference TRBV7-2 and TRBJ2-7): GAGVSQSPSNKVTEKGKDVELRCDPISGHTALYWYRQSLGQGLEFLIYFQGNSAPDKSGLPSDRFSAERTGGSVSTLTIQRTQQEDSAVYLCASSPIPGLAGAGAYEQYFGPGTRLTVT.

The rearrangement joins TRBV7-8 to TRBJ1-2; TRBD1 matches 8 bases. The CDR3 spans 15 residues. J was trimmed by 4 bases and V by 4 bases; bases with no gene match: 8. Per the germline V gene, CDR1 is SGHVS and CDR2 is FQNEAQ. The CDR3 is CASSSQARGLYGYTF. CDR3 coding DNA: TGTGCCAGCAGCTCTCAGGCCAGGGGGCTCTATGGCTACACCTTC.

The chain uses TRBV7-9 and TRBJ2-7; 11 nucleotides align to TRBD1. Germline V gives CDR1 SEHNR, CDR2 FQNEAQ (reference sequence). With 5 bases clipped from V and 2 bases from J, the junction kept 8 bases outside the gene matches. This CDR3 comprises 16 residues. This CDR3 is CASSGRRGQGAYEQYF. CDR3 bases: TGTGCCAGCAGCGGAAGGAGGGGACAGGGGGCCTACGAGCAGTACTTC.

CDR3 loop: CASRPPVSTGELFF. In DNA form, the CDR3 reads TGCGCCAGCAGACCTCCCGTGAGCACCGGGGAGCTGTTTTTT. The genes are TRBV5-1 and TRBJ2-2; no clear D. V lost 5 bases and J lost 4, with 12 bases in between. Germline lookup yields CDR1 SGHRS and CDR2 YFSETQ. This CDR3 region has 14 residues.

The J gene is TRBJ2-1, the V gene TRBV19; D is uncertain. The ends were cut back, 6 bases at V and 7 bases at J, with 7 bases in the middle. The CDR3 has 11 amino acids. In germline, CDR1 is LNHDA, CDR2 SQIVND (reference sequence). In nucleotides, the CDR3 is TGTGCCAGTAGCCTCGGGAATGAGCAGTTCTTC. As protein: CASSLGNEQFF.

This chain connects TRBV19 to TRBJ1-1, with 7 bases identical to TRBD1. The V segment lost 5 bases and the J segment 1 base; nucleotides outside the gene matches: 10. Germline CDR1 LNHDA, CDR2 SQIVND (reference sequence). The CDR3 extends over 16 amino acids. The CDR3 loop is CASSYRTGDRNTEAFF. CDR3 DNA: TGTGCCAGTAGTTATCGGACAGGTGACAGGAACACTGAAGCTTTCTTT.

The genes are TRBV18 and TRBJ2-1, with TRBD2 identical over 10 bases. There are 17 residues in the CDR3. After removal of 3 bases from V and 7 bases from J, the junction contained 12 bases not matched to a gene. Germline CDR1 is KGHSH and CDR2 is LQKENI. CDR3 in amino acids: CASSPQSSGSGQNEQFF. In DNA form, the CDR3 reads TGTGCCAGCTCACCCCAATCTAGCGGGAGTGGGCAGAATGAGCAGTTCTTC. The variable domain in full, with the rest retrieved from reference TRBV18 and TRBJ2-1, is NAGVMQNPRHLVRRRGQEARLRCSPMKGHSHVYWYRQLPEEGLKFMVYLQKENIIDESGMPKERFSAEFPKEGPSILRIQQVVRGDSAAYFCASSPQSSGSGQNEQFFGPGTRLTVL.

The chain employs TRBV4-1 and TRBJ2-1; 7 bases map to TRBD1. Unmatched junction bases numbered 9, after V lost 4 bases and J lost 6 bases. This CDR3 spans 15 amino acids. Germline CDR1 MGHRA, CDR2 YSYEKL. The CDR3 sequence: CASSRTPGQFNEQFF. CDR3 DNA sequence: TGCGCCAGCAGCCGAACCCCGGGACAGTTCAATGAGCAGTTCTTC.

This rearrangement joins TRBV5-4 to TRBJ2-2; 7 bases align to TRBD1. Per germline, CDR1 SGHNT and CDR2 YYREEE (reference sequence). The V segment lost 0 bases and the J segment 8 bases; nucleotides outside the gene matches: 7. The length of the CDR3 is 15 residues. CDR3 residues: CASSLDDRVLGELFF. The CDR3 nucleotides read TGTGCCAGCAGCTTGGACGACAGGGTCCTAGGGGAGCTGTTTTTT.

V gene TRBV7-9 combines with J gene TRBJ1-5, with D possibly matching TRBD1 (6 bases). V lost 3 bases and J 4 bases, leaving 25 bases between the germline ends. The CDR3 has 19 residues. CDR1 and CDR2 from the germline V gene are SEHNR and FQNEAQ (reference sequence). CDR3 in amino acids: CASSFDGRGGRLGNQPQHF. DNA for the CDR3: TGTGCCAGCAGCTTCGATGGCCGGGGGGGGCGTCTCGGGAATCAGCCCCAGCATTTT.

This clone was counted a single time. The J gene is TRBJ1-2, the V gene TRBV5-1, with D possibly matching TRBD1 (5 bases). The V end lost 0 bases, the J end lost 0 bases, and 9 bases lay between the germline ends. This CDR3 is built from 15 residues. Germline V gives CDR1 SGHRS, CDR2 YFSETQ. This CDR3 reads CASSLVTGANYGYTF. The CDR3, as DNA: TGCGCCAGCAGCTTGGTTACGGGGGCTAACTATGGCTACACCTTC. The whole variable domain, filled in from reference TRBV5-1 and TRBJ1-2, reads KAGVTQTPRYLIKTRGQQVTLSCSPISGHRSVSWYQQTPGQGLQFLFEYFSETQRNKGNFPGRFSGRQFSNSRSEMNVSTLELGDSALYLCASSLVTGANYGYTFGSGTRLTVV.

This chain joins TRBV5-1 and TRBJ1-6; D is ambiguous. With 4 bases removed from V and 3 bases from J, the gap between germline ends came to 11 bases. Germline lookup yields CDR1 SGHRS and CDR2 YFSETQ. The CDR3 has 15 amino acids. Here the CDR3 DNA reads TGCGCCAGCAGCGGAGGACGGGTCTATAATTCACCCCTCCACTTT. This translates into CASSGGRVYNSPLHF.

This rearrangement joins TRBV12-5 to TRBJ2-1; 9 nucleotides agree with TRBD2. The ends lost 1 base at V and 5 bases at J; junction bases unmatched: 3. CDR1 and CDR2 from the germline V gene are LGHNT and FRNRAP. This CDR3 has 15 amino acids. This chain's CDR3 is CASGLGLAVNNEQFF. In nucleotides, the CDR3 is TGTGCTAGTGGTTTGGGACTAGCGGTTAACAATGAGCAGTTCTTC. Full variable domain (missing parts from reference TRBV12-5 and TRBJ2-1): DARVTQTPRHKVTEMGQEVTMRCQPILGHNTVFWYRQTMMQGLELLAYFRNRAPLDDSGMPKDRFSAEMPDATLATLKIQPSEPRDSAVYFCASGLGLAVNNEQFFGPGTRLTVL.

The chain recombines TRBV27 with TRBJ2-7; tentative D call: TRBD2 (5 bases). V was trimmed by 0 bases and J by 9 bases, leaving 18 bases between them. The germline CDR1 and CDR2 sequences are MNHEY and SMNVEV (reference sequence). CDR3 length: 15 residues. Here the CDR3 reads CASSLSGVLVSRQYF. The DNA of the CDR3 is TGTGCCAGCAGTTTATCGGGAGTGCTGGTTTCCCGGCAGTACTTC.

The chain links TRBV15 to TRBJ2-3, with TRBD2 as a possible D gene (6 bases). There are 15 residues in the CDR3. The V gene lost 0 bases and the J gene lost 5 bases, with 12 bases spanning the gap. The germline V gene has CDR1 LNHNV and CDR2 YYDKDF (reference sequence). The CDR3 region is CATSRDWGGVDTQYF. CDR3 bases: TGTGCCACCAGCAGAGATTGGGGCGGGGTAGATACGCAGTATTTT.

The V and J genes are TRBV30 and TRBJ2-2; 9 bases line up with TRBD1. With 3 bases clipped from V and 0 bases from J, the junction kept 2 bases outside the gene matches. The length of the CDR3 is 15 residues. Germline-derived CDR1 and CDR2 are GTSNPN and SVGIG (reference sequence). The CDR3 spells CAWSTGGTNTGELFF. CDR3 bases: TGTGCCTGGAGCACAGGGGGCACGAACACCGGGGAGCTGTTTTTT.

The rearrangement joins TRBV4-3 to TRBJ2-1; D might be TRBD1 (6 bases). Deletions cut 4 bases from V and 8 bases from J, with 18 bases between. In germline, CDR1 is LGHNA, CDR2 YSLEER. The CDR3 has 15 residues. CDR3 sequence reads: CASSLGQGSGDEQFF. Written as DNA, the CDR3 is TGCGCCAGCAGCCTCGGCCAGGGGAGTGGGGATGAGCAGTTCTTC.

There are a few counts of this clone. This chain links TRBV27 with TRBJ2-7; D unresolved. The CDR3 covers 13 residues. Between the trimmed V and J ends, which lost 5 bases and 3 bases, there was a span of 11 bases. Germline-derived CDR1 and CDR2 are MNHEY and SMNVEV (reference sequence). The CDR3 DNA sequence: TGTGCCAGCAGTCTACGACTCCTCTACGAGCAGTACTTC. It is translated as CASSLRLLYEQYF.

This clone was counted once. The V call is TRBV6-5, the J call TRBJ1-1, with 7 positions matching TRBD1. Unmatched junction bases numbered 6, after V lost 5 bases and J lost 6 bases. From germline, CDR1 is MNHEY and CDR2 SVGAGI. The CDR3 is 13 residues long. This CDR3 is CASSTRDRPEAFF. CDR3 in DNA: TGTGCCAGCAGTACACGGGACAGACCTGAAGCTTTCTTT.